The source of this T cell receptor beta chain is a study of shared clonotypes between healthy human individuals (TCRdb year 2020). Turning to the overall study: The cohort comprised two women and a few men aged 18 to 49 years. Libraries were prepared and TCR repertoires were sequenced by different laboratories using diverse techniques, in order to increase sequencing depth and limit assay-specific biases. Between about 0.8 and 9.5 billion PBMCs per donor were obtained by leukapheresis. For each donor, CD4 naive and CD4 memory were each run on three plates, CD8 naive on two plates, and CD8 memory on one plate. Blood TCR repertoires of about five healthy adults were deeply sequenced to estimate repertoire size and the extent of clonotype sharing between individuals. Summary of the overall study and its limitations: Estimated clonotype richness was generally larger for naive than for memory subsets. Across a few donors, approximately 5% of naive CD4, approximately 4% of naive CD8, roughly 2.3% of memory CD4, and roughly 0.4% of memory CD8 clonotypes were shared. Pairwise subsampling indicated that sequencing depth was expected to affect the degree of clonotype sharing among donors. The genetic and exposure-history diversity represented was limited by the small number of donors. Compared with non-shared clonotypes, the clonotypes found in all four sorted-subset donors had higher generation probabilities. Even with the large sequencing depth, rarefaction of the sorted-subset datasets indicated that sequencing was incomplete. Only blood was sampled, and tissue TCR repertoires likely differ from those in blood.

To note about this clone: Its recognized antigen is unknown. Base quality data are lacking; no much larger clone is found one base away.

The CDR3 covers 14 residues, taking in both the cysteine and the phenylalanine. Only the CDR3 region is kept as DNA, spanning 42 bases read in frame from base 1. Trimming removed 5 bases from V and 6 bases from J; the gene matches leave 2 bases unexplained. CDR1 and CDR2, per the germline V gene, are SGHNT and YENEEA. Using the deep immunoSEQ assay, TCR CDR3 regions were amplified from genomic DNA by multiplex PCR. Extracted genomic DNA from each cell subset was distributed evenly across all wells of several immunoSEQ 96-well plates, and each plate was treated as a replicate. For sorted subsets, approximately 210 ng of genomic DNA, equivalent to about 30,000 T cell genomes, went into each replicate PCR. Purified libraries were measured with a Qubit 3.0 fluorometer, size-checked on a Bioanalyzer 2100, and measured again with the KAPA Library Quantification kit. Each immunoSEQ 96-well plate was sequenced on its own single-read 150-cycle Illumina NextSeq 550 flow cell. The source study handled its data this way. Because the immunoSEQ output held only junctional sequences and lacked quality scores, the filtering could not match the filtering applied to full-length reads. To assign V/J genes and CDR3, sequences were annotated against IMGT germline references using PyIR, a Python wrapper for IgBLAST v1.9. Reads were removed for weak V/J assignments (E-value above 1e-6), missing CDR3, stop codons, out-of-frame junctions, or ambiguous translated residues. V3J clonotypes were defined by identical inferred V gene, J gene, and CDR3 amino acid sequence. Percentage overlap between repertoires was calculated by dividing the number of shared unique clonotypes by the size of the smaller repertoire. Repertoire richness was assessed with RTK rarefaction, the Chao1 estimator, and Recon v2.1 estimates of unobserved clonotypes. OLGA was used to compute generation probabilities for all TCRbeta clonotypes that the gDNA method yielded from a handful of donors. TCRdb re-hosts the immuneACCESS table, in-frame sequences only. Its copies lack some clones; in the studies checked, an unresolved V gene accounts for under half of them, and the cause for the rest is not known. V, J and clone size are those of that table, while D and trimming were read from the DNA. The sample yields 600,000 to 750,000 clones; about 78% were counted once. Roughly 1.8% of the sample is held by the ten biggest clonotypes.

The donors were healthy, HIV-negative adults with no recently reported acute infections or vaccinations. Every donor was a Caucasian adult living in Nashville, Tennessee, USA. Magnetic negative selection was used to enrich CD4+ T cells, after which naive cells were positively selected on CD45RA and the negative fraction became the memory subset. Blood was obtained by leukapheresis, after which PBMCs were separated by Ficoll-Histopaque density gradient centrifugation and cryopreserved in liquid nitrogen vapor phase. Analytical flow cytometry was used to check the purity and quantity of every magnetically sorted T cell population. Genomic DNA was isolated from each sorted fraction and quantified by UV absorbance on a Nanodrop 2000c.

The receptor comes from a woman aged 30 to 39 in good health. Recombination joined TRBV11-3 with TRBJ2-2; 11 bases in the middle match TRBD2. Sequenced sample: memory CD4+ T cells sorted from blood. The cell subset or site label here, explained by the study, means: CD45RA-negative fraction. For the CDR3, the sequence is CASSTLAGAGELFF. In nucleotides, the sequence is TGTGCCAGCAGCACACTAGCGGGGGCCGGGGAGCTGTTTTTT.